This TCR beta chain was documented in a study of post-analysis software for immune sequencing data. Across the study: Secondary progressive, relapsing-remitting and progressive-relapsing multiple sclerosis were among the included disease courses.

V lost 3 bases to trimming and J lost 4 bases, with 7 bases between them. CDR1 is SNHLY, CDR2 FYNNEI, per germline. The CDR3 extends over 12 amino acids. The TCR beta cDNA libraries contained unique molecular identifiers. Each CDR3 protein is one row after TCRdb ran MiXCR on the PCR reads. Of some 690,000 distinct CDR3 sequences in the sample, 30% were seen once. This clonotype showed up just a few times. Its matching antigen is unknown. Study-wide results and limits: Relative to controls, patients had a handful of TRBV segments at higher frequency, with TRBV5-6, TRBV5-1 and TRBV20-1 among these. Multiple sclerosis patients showed significantly lower normalized Chao1 diversity than controls did. Those samples that were prepared in the same batch co-clustered strongly by F measure.

This receptor was identified in a girl under 18 with multiple sclerosis. This chain uses TRBV2 with TRBJ2-7; D uncertain. The source material was blood. The CDR3 here is CASSDNIYEQYF. Written as DNA, the CDR3 is TGTGCCAGCAGTGATAACATATACGAGCAGTACTTC. The entire variable domain, with the rest obtained from reference TRBV2 and TRBJ2-7, is as follows: EPEVTQTPSHQVTQMGQEVILRCVPISNHLYFYWYRQILGQKVEFLVSFYNNEISEKSEIFDDQFSVERPDGSNFTLKIRSTKLEDSAMYFCASSDNIYEQYFGPGTRLTVT.